This T cell receptor beta chain was captured in a study of shared clonotypes between healthy human individuals. TCRdb's copy holds only in-frame clones and misses some; the assay was immunoSEQ multiplex PCR. Of around 1.5 million clones listed, 95% to 99% are singletons. Each donor was a Caucasian adult residing in Nashville, Tennessee. This receptor was identified in a man in his thirties or forties in good health. Sequencing was done on a sample of naive CD4+ T cells sorted from blood. Subset denoted: CD45RA+ positively selected.

The CDR3 sequence: CASSERGDRGVGEQYF. The CDR3 DNA is TGTGCCAGCAGTGAAAGAGGGGACAGGGGAGTGGGCGAGCAGTACTTC. This sequence joins TRBV6-1 and TRBJ2-7; 10 bases are a match to TRBD1. This CDR3 is built from 16 residues. CDR1 is MNHNS and CDR2 is SASEGT in the germline V gene. V trimming: 2 bases; J trimming: 6 bases; junction bases outside the gene matches: 10.